These 24 T cell receptor beta chains originate from one sample sequenced in a study of tissue T cells after allogeneic stem cell transplantation. Assay: immunoSEQ multiplex PCR; the TCRdb copy retains only in-frame clones and omits some. The sample includes about 1,800 clones, 68% of them seen just once. The source was tissue from the stomach, collected at autopsy. The receptors come from a female donor older than 55 with lung cancer.

This chain joins TRBV13 and TRBJ1-2, with TRBD1 identical over 9 bases. The trim removed 5 bases at V and 4 bases at J, leaving 8 bases unmatched. CDR1 and CDR2 from the germline V gene are PRHDT and FYEKMQ (reference sequence). CDR3 length: 15 residues. CDR3 protein: CASSQTGGNVYGYTF. CDR3 DNA: TGTGCCAGCAGCCAGACAGGGGGAAACGTCTATGGCTACACCTTC. Based on the CDR3 plus reference TRBV13 and TRBJ1-2, the full variable domain is AAGVIQSPRHLIKEKRETATLKCYPIPRHDTVYWYQQGPGQDPQFLISFYEKMQSDKGSIPDRFSAQQFSDYHSELNMSSLELGDSALYFCASSQTGGNVYGYTFGSGTRLTVV.

This chain uses TRBV11-2 with TRBJ1-3; D gene uncertain. Germline CDR1 SGHAT, CDR2 FQNNGV. Between the trimmed V and J ends, which lost 3 bases and 13 bases, there was a span of 16 bases. The CDR3 has 13 residues. The CDR3: CASSFSGRAQIYF. In DNA form, the CDR3 reads TGTGCCAGCAGCTTCTCTGGGAGGGCGCAGATATATTTT.

The count of this clone is one. The chain recombines TRBV5-1 with TRBJ2-2, with 7 bases fitting TRBD1. The trim removed 7 bases at V and 11 bases at J, leaving 8 bases unmatched. Looked up from germline, CDR1 is SGHRS and CDR2 is YFSETQ. The CDR3 is 12 residues long. This CDR3 is CASGPNRGELFF. The DNA for the CDR3 is TGCGCCAGCGGCCCGAACAGGGGAGAGCTGTTTTTT.

The chain has TRBV6-2 or TRBV6-3 and TRBJ1-2; no definite D call. Germline-derived CDR1 and CDR2 are MNHEY and SVGEGT. The CDR3 is made up of 13 amino acids. V was shortened by 0 bases and J by 8 bases, with 10 bases between the two germline ends. This CDR3 is CASSYSFREGYTF. CDR3 in DNA: TGTGCCAGCAGTTACTCGTTCCGGGAAGGCTACACCTTC.

In its sample, this clone was seen a few times. J is TRBJ1-3 and V is TRBV9, with D uncertain. The CDR3 totals 11 residues. The V and J ends lost 4 bases and 9 bases respectively, with 8 bases between them. The germline V gene has CDR1 SGDLS and CDR2 YYNGEE. DNA for the CDR3: TGTGCCAGCAGCCACGGTCTCACCATATATTTT. It is translated as CASSHGLTIYF.

This chain joins TRBV10-3 and TRBJ2-1; weak D call: TRBD2 (5 bases). Germline loops: CDR1 ENHRY, CDR2 SYGVKD. The CDR3 has 12 amino acids. V lost 6 bases, J lost 7 bases, and 10 bases lay in between. The CDR3 here is CAIREDGNEQFF. In DNA form, the CDR3 reads TGTGCCATCAGGGAGGACGGGAATGAGCAGTTCTTC.

This clone is judged large. The V and J genes are TRBV11-2 and TRBJ1-1, with D hard to call. The germline V gene has CDR1 SGHAT and CDR2 FQNNGV. The CDR3 totals 13 residues. V was trimmed by 1 base and J by 2 bases, leaving 5 bases between them. CDR3 bases: TGTGCCAGCAGCTTAGGCACAAACACTGAAGCTTTCTTT. Translation gives CASSLGTNTEAFF.

V usage is TRBV5-4 and J usage is TRBJ2-2; the D gene is possibly TRBD1 (6 bases). This CDR3 is built from 14 residues. CDR1 is SGHNT, CDR2 YYREEE, per germline (reference sequence). Trimming took off 6 bases at V and 3 bases at J, with 12 bases between the two ends. The CDR3 DNA sequence: TGTGCCAGCACCAGTACAGGGTACACCGGGGAGCTGTTTTTT. It translates to CASTSTGYTGELFF.

CDR3 in amino acids: CATSTRTGRSTGELFF. The CDR3 DNA follows: TGTGCCACCTCGACTCGGACAGGTCGAAGCACCGGGGAGCTGTTTTTT. The rearrangement joins TRBV27 to TRBJ2-2, with 7 bases that match TRBD1. The CDR3 is made up of 16 amino acids. Germline CDR1 reads MNHEY; CDR2 reads SMNVEV (reference sequence). J was trimmed by 4 bases and V by 10 bases; bases with no gene match: 15.

The chain couples TRBV9 to TRBJ2-3; 8 nucleotides match TRBD2. After removal of 2 bases from V and 3 bases from J, the junction contained 5 bases not matched to a gene. The CDR3 length is 15 residues. Germline CDR1 reads SGDLS; CDR2 reads YYNGEE. CDR3 loop: CASSVRGVGTDTQYF. Here the CDR3 DNA reads TGTGCCAGCAGCGTGCGGGGGGTAGGGACAGATACGCAGTATTTT.

The chain employs TRBV6-5 and TRBJ2-1, with 8 nucleotides matching TRBD1. V was pared by 0 bases and J by 12 bases, with 10 bases of the junction left unmatched. This CDR3 region has 15 residues. The V gene's germline CDR1 is MNHEY and CDR2 SVGAGI. CDR3 in DNA: TGTGCCAGCAGTTACTCGCGGACAGGGCCCGCTGGGCAGTTCTTC. This gives the protein CASSYSRTGPAGQFF.

The genes are TRBV14 and TRBJ1-1; D ambiguous. This CDR3 region has 13 residues. Trimming left V 4 bases short and J 2 bases short, with 8 bases between. Germline V lookup: CDR1 SGHDN, CDR2 FVKESK. The CDR3 coding sequence is TGTGCCAGCAGCCTCGGCCTTAACACTGAAGCTTTCTTT. This translates into CASSLGLNTEAFF.

The chain has TRBV11-2 and TRBJ2-7; 7 bases line up with TRBD2. The V gene end was trimmed by 8 bases and the J gene end by 6 bases; junction bases not matched to a gene: 13. This CDR3 has 14 amino acids. Germline lookup yields CDR1 SGHAT and CDR2 FQNNGV. CDR3 bases: TGTGCCAGCGGCGGGGGATCCCCCTCGGGCGAGCAGTACTTC. Its protein is CASGGGSPSGEQYF.

This chain links TRBV9 with TRBJ2-4; 7 bases are a match to TRBD2. The length of the CDR3 is 17 residues. With V trimmed by 0 bases and J by 0 bases, 6 bases remained unmatched. Germline V gives CDR1 SGDLS, CDR2 YYNGEE. In DNA form, the CDR3 reads TGTGCCAGCAGCGTAGAGGGCGGGGGAGGAGCCAAAAACATTCAGTACTTC. Residues: CASSVEGGGGAKNIQYF.

This clone was counted once. The chain links TRBV19 to TRBJ1-2, with 7 bases fitting TRBD1. The CDR3 contains 15 residues. Trimming cost V 4 bases and J 7 bases; bases outside gene matches: 12. The germline CDR1 and CDR2 sequences are LNHDA and SQIVND (reference sequence). The CDR3 sequence: CASSTDRRLSFGYTF. The CDR3 DNA reads TGTGCCAGTAGTACGGACAGGAGGCTTTCATTTGGCTACACCTTC.

Only one count was recorded for this clone. CDR3 sequence (DNA): TGTGCCAGCAGCGGCTCAGGCCGGGACGCCACCTACGAGCAGTACTTC. This gives the protein CASSGSGRDATYEQYF. The chain couples TRBV5-6 to TRBJ2-7; perhaps D is TRBD1 or TRBD2 (5 bases each). This CDR3 has 16 amino acids. V lost 4 bases and J 2 bases, leaving 19 bases between the germline ends. Germline loops: CDR1 SGHDT, CDR2 YYEEEE. Supplemented by reference TRBV5-6 and TRBJ2-7, the full variable domain reads DAGVTQSPTHLIKTRGQQVTLRCSPKSGHDTVSWYQQALGQGPQFIFQYYEEEERQRGNFPDRFSGHQFPNYSSELNVNALLLGDSALYLCASSGSGRDATYEQYFGPGTRLTVT.

This clone was found a few times. V usage is TRBV19 and J usage is TRBJ1-5, with D maybe TRBD1 (5 bases). V lost 3 bases and J lost 4, with 16 bases in between. This CDR3 contains 16 residues. Germline CDR1 LNHDA, CDR2 SQIVND (reference sequence). The CDR3 sequence is CASSIISGTINQPQHF. In nucleotides, the CDR3 is TGTGCCAGTAGTATTATTTCCGGGACGATAAATCAGCCCCAGCATTTT.

The rearrangement joins TRBV7-9 to TRBJ1-1; a weak D match, TRBD1 (6 bases). Trimming stripped 3 bases from V and 1 base from J, with 12 bases between. The CDR3 has 15 residues. Germline CDR1 SEHNR, CDR2 FQNEAQ (reference sequence). The CDR3 DNA follows: TGTGCCAGCAGCTTTGCAACGACAGGGAACACTGAAGCTTTCTTT. This gives the protein CASSFATTGNTEAFF.

This chain uses TRBV27 with TRBJ1-6; D not resolved. Between the trimmed V and J ends, which lost 0 bases and 4 bases, there was a span of 7 bases. CDR3 size: 15 residues. Germline CDR1 and CDR2: MNHEY and SMNVEV (reference sequence). This CDR3 reads CASSLSNRYNSPLHF. As DNA, the CDR3 is TGTGCCAGCAGTTTATCGAACAGATATAATTCACCCCTCCACTTT.

The chain links TRBV7-3 to TRBJ2-5; D is perhaps TRBD1 (7 bases). The germline V gene encodes CDR1 SGHTA and CDR2 FQGTGA. The CDR3 spans 13 residues. V was shortened by 8 bases and J by 5 bases, with 15 bases between the two germline ends. The CDR3 DNA reads TGTGCCAGCCAGGGGGGACCGAGGGAGACCCAGTACTTC. Its translation is CASQGGPRETQYF.

This chain connects TRBV11-2 to TRBJ2-7, with D perhaps TRBD1 or TRBD2 (5 bases each). V was cut by 1 base and J by 4 bases, with 11 bases left in between. The CDR3 totals 14 residues. Germline-derived CDR1 and CDR2 are SGHAT and FQNNGV. The CDR3 loop reads CASSLAGTIYEQYF. The CDR3 coding sequence is TGTGCCAGCAGCTTAGCGGGGACCATTTACGAGCAGTACTTC.

The chain joins TRBV5-3 to TRBJ2-1; 7 bases are a match to TRBD2. TRBV5-3 is designated an ORF whose function remains uncertain. CDR3 size: 17 residues. After removal of 4 bases from V and 7 bases from J, the junction contained 17 bases not matched to a gene. CDR3: CARSTPSKAGSENEQFF. CDR3 DNA sequence: TGTGCCAGAAGCACCCCCTCGAAAGCGGGATCTGAGAATGAGCAGTTCTTC.

The V and J genes are TRBV10-3 and TRBJ1-6; D is ambiguous. V lost 2 bases and J 16 bases, leaving 9 bases between the germline ends. This CDR3 has 11 residues. The germline V gene encodes CDR1 ENHRY and CDR2 SYGVKD. The CDR3 DNA follows: TGTGCCATCAGTGAGGCGGCCCCGCTCCACTTT. Protein product: CAISEAAPLHF.

DNA of the CDR3: TGTGCCATCAGCGGGGAGGGGGTGAATCAGCCCCAGCATTTT. Translated, it gives CAISGEGVNQPQHF. V and J are TRBV10-3 and TRBJ1-5, with D possibly being TRBD1 (6 bases). Trimming removed 6 bases at V and 4 bases at J, with 13 bases between. CDR3 length: 14 residues. Germline V CDR1 and CDR2: ENHRY, SYGVKD.